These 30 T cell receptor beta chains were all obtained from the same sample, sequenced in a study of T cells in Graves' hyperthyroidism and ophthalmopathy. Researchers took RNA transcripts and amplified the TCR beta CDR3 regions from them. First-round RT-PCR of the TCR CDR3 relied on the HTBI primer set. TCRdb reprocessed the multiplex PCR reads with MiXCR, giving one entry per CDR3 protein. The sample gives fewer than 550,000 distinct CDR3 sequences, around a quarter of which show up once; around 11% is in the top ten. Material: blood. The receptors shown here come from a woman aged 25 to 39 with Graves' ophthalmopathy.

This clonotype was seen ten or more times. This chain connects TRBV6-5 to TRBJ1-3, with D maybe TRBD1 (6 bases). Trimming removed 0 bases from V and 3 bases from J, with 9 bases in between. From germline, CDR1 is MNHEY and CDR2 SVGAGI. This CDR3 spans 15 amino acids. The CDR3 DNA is TGTGCCAGCAGTTACTCACAGGGCTATGGAAACACCATATATTTT. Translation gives CASSYSQGYGNTIYF.

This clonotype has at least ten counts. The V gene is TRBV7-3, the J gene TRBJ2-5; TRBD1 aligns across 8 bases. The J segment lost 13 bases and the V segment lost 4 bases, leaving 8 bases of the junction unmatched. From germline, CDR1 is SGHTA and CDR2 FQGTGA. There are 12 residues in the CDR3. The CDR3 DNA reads TGTGCCAGCAGCTCCAAACCGGACAGGGTGTACTTC. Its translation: CASSSKPDRVYF.

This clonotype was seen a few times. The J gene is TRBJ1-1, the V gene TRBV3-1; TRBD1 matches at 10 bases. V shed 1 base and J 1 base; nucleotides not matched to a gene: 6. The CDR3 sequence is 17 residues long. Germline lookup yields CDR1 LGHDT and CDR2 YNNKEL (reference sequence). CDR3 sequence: CASSQAGQGLKNTEAFF. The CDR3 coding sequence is TGTGCCAGCAGCCAAGCGGGACAGGGGCTCAAGAACACTGAAGCTTTCTTT.

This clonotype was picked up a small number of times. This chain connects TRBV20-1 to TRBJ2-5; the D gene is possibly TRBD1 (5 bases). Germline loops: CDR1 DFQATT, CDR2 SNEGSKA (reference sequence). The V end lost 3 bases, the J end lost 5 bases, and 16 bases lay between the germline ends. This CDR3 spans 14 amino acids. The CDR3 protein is CSARAQGVWETQYF. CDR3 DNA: TGCAGTGCTAGGGCCCAGGGTGTGTGGGAGACCCAGTACTTC.

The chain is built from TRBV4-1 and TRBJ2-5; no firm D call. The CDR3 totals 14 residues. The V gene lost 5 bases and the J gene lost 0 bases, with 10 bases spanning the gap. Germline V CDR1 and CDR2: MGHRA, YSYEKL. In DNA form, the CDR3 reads TGCGCCAGCAGCTCCCAGTTCTACCAAGAGACCCAGTACTTC. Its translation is CASSSQFYQETQYF.

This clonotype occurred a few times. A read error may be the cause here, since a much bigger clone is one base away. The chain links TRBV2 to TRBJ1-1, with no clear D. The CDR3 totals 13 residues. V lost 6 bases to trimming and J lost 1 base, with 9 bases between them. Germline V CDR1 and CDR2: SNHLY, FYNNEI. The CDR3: CASSSQWNTEAFF. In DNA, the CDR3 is TGTGCCAGCAGCTCACAGTGGAACACTGAAGCTTTCTTT.

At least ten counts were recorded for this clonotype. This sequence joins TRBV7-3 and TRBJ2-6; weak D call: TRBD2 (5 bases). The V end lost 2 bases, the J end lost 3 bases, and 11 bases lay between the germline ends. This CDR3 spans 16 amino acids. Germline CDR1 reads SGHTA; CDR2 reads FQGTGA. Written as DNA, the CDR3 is TGTGCCAGCAGCTTAGTGAGAGGGAATGGGGCCAACGTCCTGACTTTC. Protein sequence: CASSLVRGNGANVLTF.

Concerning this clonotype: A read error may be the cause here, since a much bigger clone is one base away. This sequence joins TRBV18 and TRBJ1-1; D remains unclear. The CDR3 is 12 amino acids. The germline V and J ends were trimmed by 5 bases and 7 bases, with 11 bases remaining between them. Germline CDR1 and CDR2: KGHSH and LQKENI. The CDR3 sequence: CASSSQDVEAFF. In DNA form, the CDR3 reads TGTGCCAGCTCATCCCAGGACGTTGAAGCTTTCTTT.

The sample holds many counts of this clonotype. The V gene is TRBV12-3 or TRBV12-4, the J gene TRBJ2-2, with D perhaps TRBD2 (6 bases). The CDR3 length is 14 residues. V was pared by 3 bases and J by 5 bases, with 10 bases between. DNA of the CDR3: TGTGCCAGCAGTTTCTCAGGGAGGACCGGGGAGCTGTTTTTT. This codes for CASSFSGRTGELFF.

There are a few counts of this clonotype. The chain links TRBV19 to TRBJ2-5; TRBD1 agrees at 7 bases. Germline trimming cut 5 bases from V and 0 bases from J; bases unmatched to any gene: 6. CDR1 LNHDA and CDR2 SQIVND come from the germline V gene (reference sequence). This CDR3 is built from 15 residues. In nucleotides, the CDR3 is TGTGCCAGTAGTGGGACAGCAATCTACCAAGAGACCCAGTACTTC. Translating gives CASSGTAIYQETQYF.

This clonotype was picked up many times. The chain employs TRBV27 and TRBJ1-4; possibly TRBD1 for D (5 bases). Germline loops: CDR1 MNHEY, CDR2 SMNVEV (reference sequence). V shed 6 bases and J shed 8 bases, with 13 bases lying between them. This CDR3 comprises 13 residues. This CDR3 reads CASSLYGGEKLFF. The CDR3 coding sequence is TGTGCCAGCAGCCTCTATGGGGGAGAAAAACTGTTTTTT.

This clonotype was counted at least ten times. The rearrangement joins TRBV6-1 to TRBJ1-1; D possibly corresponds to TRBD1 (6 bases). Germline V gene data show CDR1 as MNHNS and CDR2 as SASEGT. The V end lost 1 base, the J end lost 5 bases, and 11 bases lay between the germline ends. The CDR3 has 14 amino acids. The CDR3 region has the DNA TGTGCCAGCAGTGAAGAAGGGGGGATGACTGAAGCTTTCTTT. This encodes CASSEEGGMTEAFF.

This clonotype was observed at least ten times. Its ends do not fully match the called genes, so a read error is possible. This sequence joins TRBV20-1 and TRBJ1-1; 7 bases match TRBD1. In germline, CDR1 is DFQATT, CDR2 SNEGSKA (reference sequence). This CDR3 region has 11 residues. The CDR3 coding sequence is TGCAGTGCTAGAGATGCCGGACAGGACGGATTT. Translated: CSARDAGQDGF.

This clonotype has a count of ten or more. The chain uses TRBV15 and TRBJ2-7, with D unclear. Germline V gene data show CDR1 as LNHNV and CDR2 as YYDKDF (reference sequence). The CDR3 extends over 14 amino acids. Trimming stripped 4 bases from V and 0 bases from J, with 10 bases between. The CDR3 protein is CATSMGRSSYEQYF. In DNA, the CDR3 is TGTGCCACCAGCATGGGCCGGAGCTCCTACGAGCAGTACTTC.

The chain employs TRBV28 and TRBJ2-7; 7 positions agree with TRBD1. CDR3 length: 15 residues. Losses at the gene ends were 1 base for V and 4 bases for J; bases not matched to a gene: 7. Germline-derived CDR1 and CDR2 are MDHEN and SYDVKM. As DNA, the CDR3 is TGTGCCAGCAGTTTATACGGGACAGAAAGGTACGAGCAGTACTTC. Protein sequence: CASSLYGTERYEQYF.

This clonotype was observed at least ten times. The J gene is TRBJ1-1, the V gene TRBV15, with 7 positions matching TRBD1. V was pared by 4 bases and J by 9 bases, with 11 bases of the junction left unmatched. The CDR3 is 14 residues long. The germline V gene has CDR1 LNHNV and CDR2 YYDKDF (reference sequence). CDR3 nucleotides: TGTGCCACCAGCAAAGAAGGGACAGCACTTAAAGCTTTCTTT. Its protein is CATSKEGTALKAFF.

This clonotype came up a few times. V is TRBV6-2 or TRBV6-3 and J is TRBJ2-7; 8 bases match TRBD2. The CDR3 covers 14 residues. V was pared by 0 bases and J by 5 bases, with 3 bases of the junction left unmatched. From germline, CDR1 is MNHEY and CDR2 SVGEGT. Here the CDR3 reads CASSYSSGVDEQYF. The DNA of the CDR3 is TGTGCCAGCAGTTACTCTAGCGGGGTAGACGAGCAGTACTTC.

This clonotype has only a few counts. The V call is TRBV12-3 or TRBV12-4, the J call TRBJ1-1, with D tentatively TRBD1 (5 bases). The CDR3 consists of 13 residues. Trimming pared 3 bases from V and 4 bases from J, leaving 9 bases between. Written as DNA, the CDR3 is TGTGCCAGCAGTTTTGGGGGGGTCACTGAAGCTTTCTTT. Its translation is CASSFGGVTEAFF.

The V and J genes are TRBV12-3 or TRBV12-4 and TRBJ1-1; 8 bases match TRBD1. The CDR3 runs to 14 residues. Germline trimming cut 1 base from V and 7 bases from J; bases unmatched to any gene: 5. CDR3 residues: CASSLVGTGLEAFF. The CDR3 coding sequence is TGTGCCAGCAGTTTAGTAGGGACAGGCCTTGAAGCTTTCTTT.

The CDR3 spells CASSPRTVKHEEAFF. DNA for the CDR3: TGTGCCAGCAGTCCTCGGACGGTAAAACATGAAGAAGCTTTCTTT. This rearrangement joins TRBV12-3 or TRBV12-4 to TRBJ1-1; no clear D gene. Trimming pared 5 bases from V and 8 bases from J, leaving 21 bases between. CDR3 length equals 15 residues.

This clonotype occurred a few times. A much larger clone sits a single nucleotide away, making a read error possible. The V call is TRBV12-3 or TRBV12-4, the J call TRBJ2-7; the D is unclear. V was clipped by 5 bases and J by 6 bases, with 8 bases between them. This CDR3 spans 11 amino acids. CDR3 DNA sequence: TGTGCCAGCAGTGACCCTGGCGAGCAGTACTTC. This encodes CASSDPGEQYF.

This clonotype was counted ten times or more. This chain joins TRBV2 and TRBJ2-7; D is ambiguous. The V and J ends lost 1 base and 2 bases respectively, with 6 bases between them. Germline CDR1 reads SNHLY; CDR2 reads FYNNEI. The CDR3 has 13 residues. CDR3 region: CASSEGRTYEQYF. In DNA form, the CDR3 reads TGTGCCAGCAGTGAAGGGCGAACCTACGAGCAGTACTTC.

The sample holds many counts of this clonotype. CDR3 in DNA: TGTGCCAGCAGTTACTCGGGGGGGACAGAAGCCTACGAGCAGTACTTC. It specifies CASSYSGGTEAYEQYF. The V and J genes are TRBV6-5 and TRBJ2-7; D may be TRBD1 or TRBD2 (7 bases each). CDR1 MNHEY and CDR2 SVGAGI come from the germline V gene. Deletions cut 0 bases from V and 2 bases from J, with 14 bases between. This CDR3 spans 16 amino acids.

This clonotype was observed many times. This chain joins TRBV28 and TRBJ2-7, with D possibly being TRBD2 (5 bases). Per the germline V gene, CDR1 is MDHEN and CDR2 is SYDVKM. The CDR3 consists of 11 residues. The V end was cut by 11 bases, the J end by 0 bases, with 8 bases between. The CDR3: CAGGYSYEQYF. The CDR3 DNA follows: TGTGCCGGAGGTTACTCCTACGAGCAGTACTTC.

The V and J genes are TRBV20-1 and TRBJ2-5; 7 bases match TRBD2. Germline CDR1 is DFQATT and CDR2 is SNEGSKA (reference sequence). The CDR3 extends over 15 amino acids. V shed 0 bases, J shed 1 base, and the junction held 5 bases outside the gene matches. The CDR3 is CSARDNREVQETQYF. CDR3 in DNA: TGCAGTGCTAGAGATAATCGGGAGGTCCAAGAGACCCAGTACTTC.

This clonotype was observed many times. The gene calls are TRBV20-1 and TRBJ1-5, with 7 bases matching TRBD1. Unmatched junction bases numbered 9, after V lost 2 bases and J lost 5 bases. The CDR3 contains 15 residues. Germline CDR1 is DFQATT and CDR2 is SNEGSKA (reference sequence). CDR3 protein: CSARKLGQDDQPQHF. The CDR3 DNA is TGCAGTGCTAGAAAGCTAGGACAGGACGATCAGCCCCAGCATTTT.

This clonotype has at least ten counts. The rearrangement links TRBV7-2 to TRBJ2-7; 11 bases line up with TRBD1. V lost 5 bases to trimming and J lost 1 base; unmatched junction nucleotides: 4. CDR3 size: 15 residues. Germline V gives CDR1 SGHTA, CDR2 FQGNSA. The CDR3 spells CASSNRDRGSYEQYF. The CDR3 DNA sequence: TGTGCCAGCAGCAACCGGGACAGGGGGTCCTACGAGCAGTACTTC.

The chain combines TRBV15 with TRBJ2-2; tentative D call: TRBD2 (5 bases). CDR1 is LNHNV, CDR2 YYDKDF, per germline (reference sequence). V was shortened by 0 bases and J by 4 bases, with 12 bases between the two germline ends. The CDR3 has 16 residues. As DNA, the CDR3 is TGTGCCACCAGCAGAGAATCGGGGTACGGCACCGGGGAGCTGTTTTTT. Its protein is CATSRESGYGTGELFF.

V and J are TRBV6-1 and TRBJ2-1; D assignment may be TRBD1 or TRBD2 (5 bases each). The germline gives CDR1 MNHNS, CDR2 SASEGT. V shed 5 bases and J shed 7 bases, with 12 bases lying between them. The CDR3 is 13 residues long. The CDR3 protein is CASSTGTNNEQFF. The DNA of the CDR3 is TGTGCCAGCAGTACCGGGACGAATAATGAGCAGTTCTTC.

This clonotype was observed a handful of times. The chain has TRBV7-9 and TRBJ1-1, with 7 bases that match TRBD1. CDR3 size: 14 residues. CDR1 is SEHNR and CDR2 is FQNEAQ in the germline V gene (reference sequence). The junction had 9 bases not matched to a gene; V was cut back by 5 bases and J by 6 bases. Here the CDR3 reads CASSRGDSGPEAFF. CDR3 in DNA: TGTGCCAGCAGCCGGGGGGACAGCGGTCCTGAAGCTTTCTTT.